The 7 T cell receptor beta chains below were found in one sample sequenced in a study of CD8+ T cells in alopecia areata. Investigators isolated RNA and reverse transcribed it into cDNA to act as the sequencing template. Profiled with immunoSEQ multiplex PCR; TCRdb holds only in-frame clones, not every one. The repertoire has 150,000 to 200,000 clones, roughly 60% of them found once; the top ten carry approximately 1.4%. Treatment of the sample: oral pan-JAK inhibitor, 5-10 mg twice daily. Sequences were derived from CD4+ T cells sorted from blood, sampled at week 49, from a patient treated with tofacitinib. These receptors originate from a human donor with alopecia areata.

The count of this clone is one. This rearrangement joins TRBV25-1 to TRBJ1-6, with TRBD1 matching over 7 bases. CDR3 length: 13 residues. The germline V gene has CDR1 MGHDK and CDR2 SYGVNS. V was clipped by 3 bases and J by 7 bases; unmatched bases: 0. CDR3 nucleotide sequence: TGTGCCAGCAGTGAGACAGGGAATTCACCCCTCCACTTT. Amino acids: CASSETGNSPLHF.

The gene calls are TRBV10-3 and TRBJ2-7; D not resolved. CDR1 ENHRY and CDR2 SYGVKD come from the germline V gene. V was cut by 6 bases and J by 6 bases, with 12 bases left in between. This CDR3 has 12 amino acids. CDR3 DNA sequence: TGTGCCATCAGGCAGGAGTCCGGCGAGCAGTACTTC. Translated, it gives CAIRQESGEQYF.

The V gene is TRBV29-1, the J gene TRBJ1-1; D not certain. CDR3 length: 12 residues. The ends were cut back, 7 bases at V and 5 bases at J, with 14 bases in the middle. Germline CDR1 is SQVTM and CDR2 is ANQGSEA. Here the CDR3 DNA reads TGCAGCGGGGCAGGCCGAGGGACTGAAGCTTTCTTT. Its translation: CSGAGRGTEAFF. Supplemented by reference TRBV29-1 and TRBJ1-1, the full variable domain reads SAVISQKPSRDICQRGTSLTIQCQVDSQVTMMFWYRQQPGQSLTLIATANQGSEATYESGFVIDKFPISRPNLTFSTLTVSNMSPEDSSIYLCSGAGRGTEAFFGQGTRLTVV.

The chain carries TRBV6-1 and TRBJ2-5, with D unresolved. Germline V gives CDR1 MNHNS, CDR2 SASEGT. V lost 3 bases and J lost 4, with 12 bases in between. The CDR3 length is 14 residues. CDR3 DNA sequence: TGTGCCAGCAGTGACAGCTGGGTAAGAGAGACCCAGTACTTC. This encodes CASSDSWVRETQYF.

This clone was observed a handful of times. This chain links TRBV4-3 with TRBJ1-1, with TRBD1 as a possible D gene (5 bases). The ends were cut back, 7 bases at V and 8 bases at J, with 11 bases in the middle. The CDR3 totals 11 residues. Germline CDR1 reads LGHNA; CDR2 reads YSLEER. This CDR3 reads CASKGAGEAFF. DNA of the CDR3: TGCGCCAGCAAAGGGGCAGGAGAAGCTTTCTTT.

This clone was picked up one time. CDR3 loop: CASGPGTPLDGELFF. The CDR3 region has the DNA TGTGCCAGCGGACCCGGGACCCCCCTGGACGGGGAGCTGTTTTTT. This rearrangement joins TRBV25-1 to TRBJ2-2; either TRBD1 or TRBD2 may fit D (5 bases each). This CDR3 contains 15 residues. Trimming removed 8 bases from V and 7 bases from J, with 20 bases in between. Germline values: CDR1 MGHDK, CDR2 SYGVNS. Complete variable domain (other parts from reference TRBV25-1 and TRBJ2-2): EADIYQTPRYLVIGTGKKITLECSQTMGHDKMYWYQQDPGMELHLIHYSYGVNSTEKGDLSSESTVSRIRTEHFPLTLESARPSHTSQYLCASGPGTPLDGELFFGEGSRLTVL.

The chain carries TRBV19 and TRBJ1-1; TRBD1 matches at 7 bases. The V segment lost 4 bases and the J segment 4 bases; nucleotides outside the gene matches: 6. CDR1 and CDR2 (germline): LNHDA, SQIVND (reference sequence). This CDR3 is built from 14 residues. CDR3 nucleotides: TGTGCCAGTAGTAGTAACGCAGGGGGCACTGAAGCTTTCTTT. Protein: CASSSNAGGTEAFF.